The 25 T cell receptor beta chains in this list originate from one sample, sequenced in a study of shared clonotypes between healthy human individuals. Clones were read by immunoSEQ multiplex PCR, and TCRdb kept only the in-frame ones, dropping some. The table shows 110,000 or so clones, with about 70% occurring only once. The sequenced material came from memory CD8+ T cells sorted from blood. The subset denotes: CD45RO+ cells pooled with CCR7-negative TemRA cells. All receptors come from a woman aged 25 to 39 in good health.

The gene calls are TRBV5-4 and TRBJ1-2; the D is unclear. Germline V gene sequence: CDR1 SGHNT, CDR2 YYREEE (reference sequence). The CDR3 has 11 residues. V was trimmed by 3 bases and J by 0 bases, leaving 0 bases between them. CDR3 loop: CASSSNYGYTF. The CDR3 bases are TGTGCCAGCAGCTCTAACTATGGCTACACCTTC.

This clone was detected only a few times. The V and J genes are TRBV30 and TRBJ1-2; tentative D call: TRBD1 (5 bases). This CDR3 is 10 amino acids long. The V and J ends lost 7 bases and 8 bases respectively, with 11 bases between them. In germline, CDR1 is GTSNPN, CDR2 SVGIG (reference sequence). CDR3 coding DNA: TGTGCCTACATGGGGGTAGGCTACACCTTC. Translated: CAYMGVGYTF.

This clone has more than one count but fewer than ten. The chain combines TRBV9 with TRBJ1-5; D gene unclear. Germline assignment: CDR1 SGDLS and CDR2 YYNGEE. V lost 0 bases, J lost 0 bases, and 16 bases lay in between. The CDR3 totals 18 residues. The CDR3 reads CASSVARESVGSNQPQHF. The CDR3 nucleotides are TGTGCCAGCAGCGTAGCTCGAGAGAGTGTTGGTAGCAATCAGCCCCAGCATTTT.

This chain joins TRBV28 and TRBJ2-7; D is unclear. Germline V gene data show CDR1 as MDHEN and CDR2 as SYDVKM. Trimming removed 3 bases at V and 0 bases at J, with 9 bases between. This CDR3 is 14 amino acids long. The CDR3 DNA is TGTGCCAGCAGTTTTCGCGACACCTCCTACGAGCAGTACTTC. It translates to CASSFRDTSYEQYF.

The V gene is TRBV7-9, the J gene TRBJ2-7; 8 bases match TRBD2. The CDR3 covers 14 residues. CDR1 is SEHNR, CDR2 FQNEAQ, per germline (reference sequence). V lost 1 base to trimming and J lost 6 bases; unmatched junction nucleotides: 5. The CDR3: CASSLGGSGSEQYF. CDR3 coding DNA: TGTGCCAGCAGCTTAGGAGGCAGCGGGAGCGAGCAGTACTTC.

The rearrangement uses TRBV10-3 and TRBJ2-3; TRBD1 or TRBD2 may be the D gene (6 bases each). Trimming shortened V by 8 bases and J by 0 bases, and 15 bases separated the two germline ends. The germline V gene encodes CDR1 ENHRY and CDR2 SYGVKD. This CDR3 contains 15 residues. CDR3: CAISKGGPSTDTQYF. The CDR3 nucleotides are TGTGCCATCTCGAAGGGGGGACCTAGCACAGATACGCAGTATTTT.

Comment on this clone: Without the conserved terminal phenylalanine or tryptophan, this CDR3 likely stems from a read error. Because the CDR3's place on the DNA is in doubt, the DNA is left out and the CDR3 is given as listed by TCRdb. V gene TRBV20-1 combines with J gene TRBJ1-1; no check of the table's D call, TRBD1, against the DNA was made. CDR1 and CDR2 from the germline V gene are DFQATT and SNEGSKA (reference sequence). The CDR3 extends over 9 residues, inclusive of both ends. This CDR3 reads CSANRGPLY.

The rearrangement links TRBV27 to TRBJ2-7, with 9 bases identical to TRBD2. The length of the CDR3 is 16 residues. Germline CDR1 MNHEY, CDR2 SMNVEV (reference sequence). V trimming: 0 bases; J trimming: 4 bases; junction bases outside the gene matches: 7. The CDR3, as DNA: TGTGCCAGCAGTTTATCCTCCGGGACTAGCTTGTACGAGCAGTACTTC. It is translated as CASSLSSGTSLYEQYF.

This sequence joins TRBV28 and TRBJ2-1; 8 nucleotides align to TRBD2. The ends lost 1 base at V and 4 bases at J; junction bases unmatched: 9. Germline values: CDR1 MDHEN, CDR2 SYDVKM. The CDR3 is 17 amino acids. Here the CDR3 reads CASSLSRKREWYNEQFF. The CDR3 DNA reads TGTGCCAGCAGTTTATCTCGGAAGCGGGAGTGGTACAATGAGCAGTTCTTC.

The chain has TRBV4-1 and TRBJ2-1, with 11 bases matching TRBD2. From germline, CDR1 is MGHRA and CDR2 YSYEKL. The CDR3 has 17 residues. Losses at the gene ends were 4 bases for V and 5 bases for J; bases not matched to a gene: 10. CDR3 sequence (DNA): TGCGCCAGCAGCCGCAAGAGGTCACTAGCGGGAGACAATGAGCAGTTCTTC. This sequence encodes CASSRKRSLAGDNEQFF.

This clone was seen a few times. V usage is TRBV19 and J usage is TRBJ2-3; 11 bases align to TRBD2. The CDR3 is 16 residues long. The trim removed 7 bases at V and 2 bases at J, leaving 8 bases unmatched. Germline CDR1 LNHDA, CDR2 SQIVND (reference sequence). The CDR3 coding sequence is TGTGCCAGTAAGACTAGCGGGGCAGGATTCACAGATACGCAGTATTTT. This encodes CASKTSGAGFTDTQYF.

The chain employs TRBV7-8 and TRBJ2-5; 10 bases map to TRBD2. The CDR3 is 16 amino acids. The V gene end was trimmed by 1 base and the J gene end by 7 bases; junction bases not matched to a gene: 9. Germline lookup yields CDR1 SGHVS and CDR2 FQNEAQ. CDR3 DNA sequence: TGTGCCAGCAGCTTAGTAGCGGGAGGAATTTATGGGACCCAGTACTTC. It yields the protein CASSLVAGGIYGTQYF.

This clone was detected once. The chain uses TRBV11-2 and TRBJ2-7, with 10 nucleotides matching TRBD2. The CDR3 is made up of 18 amino acids. Per the germline V gene, CDR1 is SGHAT and CDR2 is FQNNGV. V was pared by 5 bases and J by 3 bases, with 16 bases of the junction left unmatched. The CDR3 loop is CASSPPSPLAGVSYEQYF. CDR3 coding DNA: TGTGCCAGCAGCCCCCCTTCCCCCCTAGCGGGAGTTAGCTACGAGCAGTACTTC.

J is TRBJ2-1 and V is TRBV27; D ambiguous. CDR3 length: 12 residues. Germline V CDR1 and CDR2: MNHEY, SMNVEV (reference sequence). Trimming removed 6 bases at V and 4 bases at J, with 7 bases between. CDR3 sequence reads: CASRQNYNEQFF. Here the CDR3 DNA reads TGTGCCAGCAGACAAAATTACAATGAGCAGTTCTTC.

The chain couples TRBV5-4 to TRBJ2-7; D call uncertain. Germline CDR1 reads SGHNT; CDR2 reads YYREEE (reference sequence). The CDR3 spans 15 residues. With 1 base removed from V and 0 bases from J, the gap between germline ends came to 11 bases. CDR3: CASSLLARSSYEQYF. The CDR3 DNA sequence: TGTGCCAGCAGCTTGTTAGCACGGAGCTCCTACGAGCAGTACTTC.

This clone was observed a handful of times. The rearrangement links TRBV7-9 to TRBJ1-4; unclear D gene. Between the trimmed V and J ends, which lost 1 base and 3 bases, there was a span of 15 bases. CDR1 is SEHNR and CDR2 is FQNEAQ in the germline V gene (reference sequence). This CDR3 contains 17 residues. This CDR3 reads CASSLGRGPGANEKLFF. As DNA, the CDR3 is TGTGCCAGCAGCTTAGGCCGCGGCCCTGGGGCTAATGAAAAACTGTTTTTT.

The chain joins TRBV27 to TRBJ1-1, with 9 positions matching TRBD1. Germline V gives CDR1 MNHEY, CDR2 SMNVEV (reference sequence). V lost 6 bases to trimming and J lost 10 bases; unmatched junction nucleotides: 15. The CDR3 extends over 15 amino acids. The CDR3 sequence: CASSPLQGANRRAFF. CDR3 in DNA: TGTGCCAGCAGCCCCCTACAGGGGGCCAACCGGCGAGCTTTCTTT.

This clone was seen more than once but under ten times. This chain links TRBV25-1 with TRBJ2-7, with 7 bases aligning to TRBD2. Germline lookup yields CDR1 MGHDK and CDR2 SYGVNS. Trimming took 5 bases from V and 5 from J; bases not matched to a gene: 3. The length of the CDR3 is 12 residues. CDR3 sequence (DNA): TGTGCCAGCAGTAGTGGGAGGGACGAGCAGTACTTC. It codes for CASSSGRDEQYF.

The chain uses TRBV9 and TRBJ2-5; D is undetermined. The better agreement between TRBJ2-7 and the DNA end casts doubt on the J call. Germline loops: CDR1 SGDLS, CDR2 YYNGEE. This CDR3 spans 13 amino acids. CDR3 bases: TGTGCCAGCAGCGTGGCTAGCTCCTACGAGCAGTACTTC. This codes for CASSVASSYEQYF.

The CDR3 DNA follows: TGTGCCTGGAGTATAGGGACAGGAAATGAAAAACTGTTTTTT. Protein: CAWSIGTGNEKLFF. The chain recombines TRBV30 with TRBJ1-4; 8 bases are a match to TRBD1. This CDR3 is 14 amino acids long. V lost 2 bases, J lost 5 bases, and 4 bases stayed unmatched. Germline CDR1 is GTSNPN and CDR2 is SVGIG (reference sequence).

The gene calls are TRBV28 and TRBJ1-2; TRBD1 is a possible D gene (5 bases). Germline assignment: CDR1 MDHEN and CDR2 SYDVKM. The CDR3 extends over 16 amino acids. Trimming removed 1 base from V and 4 bases from J, with 16 bases in between. The CDR3 DNA sequence: TGTGCCAGCAGTTTATTCCGCGGGACGGGTGTCTATGGCTACACCTTC. It specifies CASSLFRGTGVYGYTF.

The J gene is TRBJ2-7, the V gene TRBV28, with 9 bases fitting TRBD2. CDR1 is MDHEN and CDR2 is SYDVKM in the germline V gene. Trimming at V came to 8 bases and at J to 2 bases, leaving 10 bases not matched to a gene. The CDR3 totals 15 residues. Written as DNA, the CDR3 is TGTGCCAGCGACAGTAGGCGGGAGGGCACCTACGAGCAGTACTTC. Protein: CASDSRREGTYEQYF.

This sequence joins TRBV16 and TRBJ1-1; a possible D gene is TRBD1 (5 bases). Germline V CDR1 and CDR2: KGHSY, FQNENV. CDR3 length: 14 amino acids. V was pared by 2 bases and J by 1 base, with 8 bases between. CDR3 nucleotides: TGTGCCAGCAGCCAAGGGGCGGGGAACACTGAAGCTTTCTTT. This gives the protein CASSQGAGNTEAFF.

A remark on this clone: The sample carries other DNA sequences with the same CDR3. The chain recombines TRBV27 with TRBJ2-7; a possible D gene is TRBD2 (7 bases). Deletions cut 3 bases from V and 6 bases from J, with 9 bases between. This CDR3 has 12 residues. Germline V lookup: CDR1 MNHEY, CDR2 SMNVEV (reference sequence). CDR3 sequence (DNA): TGTGCCAGCAGTTTGGGGGGGCTCGAGCAGTACTTC. The encoded protein is CASSLGGLEQYF.

For this clone: A read error is possible here, since a much larger clone lies one base away. The chain recombines TRBV6-4 with TRBJ2-1, with D maybe TRBD2 (5 bases). The V gene's germline CDR1 is MRHNA and CDR2 SNTAGT. The CDR3 consists of 15 residues. V was pared by 6 bases and J by 7 bases, with 19 bases between. The CDR3 region has the DNA TGTGCCAGCAGCCCCGGGGTAATCGACTTTAATGAGCAGTTCTTC. It translates to CASSPGVIDFNEQFF.